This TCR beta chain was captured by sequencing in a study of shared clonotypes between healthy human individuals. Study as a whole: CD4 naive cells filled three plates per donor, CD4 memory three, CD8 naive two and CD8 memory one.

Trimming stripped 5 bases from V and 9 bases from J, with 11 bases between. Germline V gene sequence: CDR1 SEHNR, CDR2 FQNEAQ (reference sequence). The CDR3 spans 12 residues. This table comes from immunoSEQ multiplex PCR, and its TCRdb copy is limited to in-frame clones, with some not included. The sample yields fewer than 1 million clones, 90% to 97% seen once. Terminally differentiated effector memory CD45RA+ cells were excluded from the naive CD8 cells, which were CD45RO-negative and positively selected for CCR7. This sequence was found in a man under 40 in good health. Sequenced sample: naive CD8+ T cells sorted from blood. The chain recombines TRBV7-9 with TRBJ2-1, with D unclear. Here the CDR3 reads CASSGLEFEQFF. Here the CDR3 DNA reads TGTGCCAGCAGCGGGTTAGAGTTTGAGCAGTTCTTC.